One sample yielded the 26 T cell receptor beta chains listed below, sequenced in a study of cytomegalovirus exposure and HLA in healthy donors (dated by TCRdb to the late 2010s). The library was built by means of the immunoSEQ multiplex PCR assay. The multiplex PCR relied on a mix of 60 forward primers for TCR Vbeta segments and 13 reverse primers for TCR Jbeta segments. Sourced from immuneACCESS, this table was stored by TCRdb with only in-frame sequences that have V and J called. A share of the clones is absent; for the studies checked, an unresolved V gene accounts for under half, and the remainder has no known explanation. This sample holds 150,000 to 200,000 clones; 65% to 90% were observed only once. Together, the top ten hold 2% to 2.5% of the sample. The specimen was PBMCs. These receptors were taken from a woman between 45 and 65 years old in good health and CMV-seronegative.

This clone was counted between two and nine times. The V gene is TRBV28, the J gene TRBJ1-1; 9 bases align to TRBD1. Germline CDR1 is MDHEN and CDR2 is SYDVKM. The V gene end was trimmed by 2 bases and the J gene end by 5 bases; junction bases not matched to a gene: 6. This CDR3 spans 15 amino acids. DNA of the CDR3: TGTGCCAGCAGTTTACCCGGGACAGGGACTACTGAAGCTTTCTTT. Residues: CASSLPGTGTTEAFF.

V usage is TRBV9 and J usage is TRBJ1-2; D unresolved. The CDR3 contains 12 residues. Trimming left V 0 bases short and J 5 bases short, with 5 bases between. Germline CDR1 is SGDLS and CDR2 is YYNGEE. As DNA, the CDR3 is TGTGCCAGCAGCGTAGGAGGGTATGGCTACACCTTC. Translation: CASSVGGYGYTF.

The rearrangement joins TRBV9 to TRBJ1-3, with 7 bases identical to TRBD1. The CDR3 is 15 residues long. CDR1 and CDR2 (germline): SGDLS, YYNGEE. The junction had 3 bases not matched to a gene; V was cut back by 3 bases and J by 0 bases. The CDR3: CASSDRGFSGNTIYF. The CDR3 DNA reads as TGTGCCAGCAGCGACAGGGGATTCTCTGGAAACACCATATATTTT.

A note on this clone: Different DNA sequences within this sample yield the same CDR3. The V and J genes are TRBV6-1 and TRBJ1-4; TRBD1 aligns across 7 bases. The J segment lost 4 bases and the V segment lost 1 base, leaving 3 bases of the junction unmatched. CDR3 length: 15 amino acids. Germline V gene data show CDR1 as MNHNS and CDR2 as SASEGT. In DNA, the CDR3 is TGTGCCAGCAGTGAAGACAGGGGCCTTAATGAAAAACTGTTTTTT. Translated, it gives CASSEDRGLNEKLFF.

This clone was recorded only once. The rearrangement uses TRBV11-2 and TRBJ1-1, with TRBD1 identical over 7 bases. Germline lookup yields CDR1 SGHAT and CDR2 FQNNGV. The CDR3 contains 14 residues. V trimming: 5 bases; J trimming: 11 bases; junction bases outside the gene matches: 14. CDR3 in amino acids: CASSQRGTEGAAFF. In DNA, the CDR3 is TGTGCCAGCAGCCAACGAGGGACAGAAGGCGCCGCTTTCTTT. Full variable domain (outside the CDR3, taken from reference TRBV11-2 and TRBJ1-1): EAGVAQSPRYKIIEKRQSVAFWCNPISGHATLYWYQQILGQGPKLLIQFQNNGVVDDSQLPKDRFSAERLKGVDSTLKIQPAKLEDSAVYLCASSQRGTEGAAFFGQGTRLTVV.

This rearrangement joins TRBV28 to TRBJ1-1; D not certain. This CDR3 is built from 14 residues. Looked up from germline, CDR1 is MDHEN and CDR2 is SYDVKM. The V end was cut by 5 bases, the J end by 4 bases, with 14 bases between. The CDR3 DNA reads as TGTGCCAGCAGTGCGCCGCCGGGTGCCACTGAAGCTTTCTTT. Translation: CASSAPPGATEAFF.

The genes are TRBV28 and TRBJ1-4; TRBD1 might be the D (6 bases). This CDR3 comprises 14 residues. In germline, CDR1 is MDHEN, CDR2 SYDVKM. V was shortened by 6 bases and J by 3 bases, with 11 bases between the two germline ends. The CDR3 bases are TGTGCCAGCAGCCCAGGGGCATCTAATGAAAAACTGTTTTTT. Protein: CASSPGASNEKLFF.

This clone was counted only a few times. V usage is TRBV5-1 and J usage is TRBJ2-5; D possibly corresponds to TRBD2 (6 bases). The CDR3 sequence is 13 residues long. The V end lost 4 bases, the J end lost 4 bases, and 11 bases lay between the germline ends. Germline V CDR1 and CDR2: SGHRS, YFSETQ. The CDR3 DNA is TGCGCCAGCAGCGGGGGGAAGCGAGAGACCCAGTACTTC. It yields the protein CASSGGKRETQYF. The variable domain in full, completed from reference TRBV5-1 and TRBJ2-5, reads KAGVTQTPRYLIKTRGQQVTLSCSPISGHRSVSWYQQTPGQGLQFLFEYFSETQRNKGNFPGRFSGRQFSNSRSEMNVSTLELGDSALYLCASSGGKRETQYFGPGTRLLVL.

The V gene is TRBV6-6, the J gene TRBJ2-1; 10 bases map to TRBD2. Germline-derived CDR1 and CDR2 are MNHNY and SVGAGI (reference sequence). Germline trimming cut 5 bases from V and 7 bases from J; bases unmatched to any gene: 5. The CDR3 runs 14 residues. CDR3 amino acids: CASSASGRGNEQFF. The CDR3 DNA reads TGTGCCAGCAGTGCTAGCGGGAGAGGTAATGAGCAGTTCTTC.

V is TRBV10-2 and J is TRBJ2-1, with 7 bases identical to TRBD2. The CDR3 runs 16 residues. After removal of 0 bases from V and 2 bases from J, the junction contained 4 bases not matched to a gene. Germline CDR1 reads WSHSY; CDR2 reads SAAADI. The CDR3 DNA sequence: TGCGCCAGCAGTGAGTCGGCGGGACTACCCTACAATGAGCAGTTCTTC. As protein: CASSESAGLPYNEQFF.

The chain is built from TRBV30 and TRBJ2-1; 7 nucleotides match TRBD1. Losses at the gene ends were 5 bases for V and 9 bases for J; bases not matched to a gene: 10. The V gene's germline CDR1 is GTSNPN and CDR2 SVGIG (reference sequence). There are 13 residues in the CDR3. The CDR3 DNA follows: TGTGCCTGGGACAGGGTCGGGCACGGTGAGCAGTTCTTC. This encodes CAWDRVGHGEQFF.

This clone was seen just once. J is TRBJ2-1 and V is TRBV29-1, with 10 bases lining up with TRBD2. Germline V gene data show CDR1 as SQVTM and CDR2 as ANQGSEA. V gave up 5 bases and J gave up 0 bases; unmatched junction bases: 1. The CDR3 is 14 amino acids. The CDR3 region has the DNA TGCAGCGTTCTAGCGGGAGTCTCCTACAATGAGCAGTTCTTC. Its protein product is CSVLAGVSYNEQFF.

The rearrangement links TRBV7-9 to TRBJ1-1, with TRBD1 as a possible D gene (5 bases). This CDR3 is built from 12 residues. The germline CDR1 and CDR2 sequences are SEHNR and FQNEAQ (reference sequence). The ends were cut back, 6 bases at V and 7 bases at J, with 12 bases in the middle. For the CDR3, the DNA is TGTGCCAGCAGTTCCGGGCAGGGTGAAGCTTTCTTT. It specifies CASSSGQGEAFF.

The chain couples TRBV2 to TRBJ2-2; the D gene is possibly TRBD1 (5 bases). Germline loops: CDR1 SNHLY, CDR2 FYNNEI. V was trimmed by 7 bases and J by 1 base, leaving 13 bases between them. The CDR3 consists of 15 residues. CDR3 in DNA: TGTGCCAGCAAGTCCAGGGTAGTGAACACCGGGGAGCTGTTTTTT. This gives the protein CASKSRVVNTGELFF.

This chain connects TRBV27 to TRBJ1-1; a possible D gene is TRBD1 (5 bases). Germline V gives CDR1 MNHEY, CDR2 SMNVEV (reference sequence). The V and J ends lost 7 bases and 2 bases respectively, with 14 bases between them. The CDR3 has 14 amino acids. The CDR3 bases are TGTGCCAGCATCCCTCTCGGGGGAAACACTGAAGCTTTCTTT. Protein sequence: CASIPLGGNTEAFF.

This clone was recorded once. The chain carries TRBV2 and TRBJ1-1, with no clear D. The CDR3 has 12 amino acids. CDR1 is SNHLY and CDR2 is FYNNEI in the germline V gene. The V and J ends lost 4 bases and 5 bases respectively, with 8 bases between them. The CDR3 protein is CASSGLRTEAFF. Here the CDR3 DNA reads TGTGCCAGCAGTGGACTGAGGACTGAAGCTTTCTTT.

The V call is TRBV5-8, the J call TRBJ1-5; D gene ambiguous. Germline lookup yields CDR1 SGHTS and CDR2 YDEGEE. CDR3 size: 13 residues. V was pared by 2 bases and J by 5 bases, with 8 bases between. CDR3 in amino acids: CASSLGGHQPQHF. The CDR3 nucleotides are TGTGCCAGCAGCTTAGGAGGGCATCAGCCCCAGCATTTT.

The chain employs TRBV6-1 and TRBJ2-7; D perhaps matches TRBD2 (6 bases). V gave up 5 bases and J gave up 1 base, with 12 bases separating them. Looked up from germline, CDR1 is MNHNS and CDR2 is SASEGT. This CDR3 has 14 residues. As DNA, the CDR3 is TGTGCCAGCAGTACGGGACTGGCTTCCTACGAGCAGTACTTC. Translating gives CASSTGLASYEQYF.

V and J are TRBV5-1 and TRBJ1-2; D remains ambiguous. Trimming removed 0 bases at V and 2 bases at J, with 14 bases between. The CDR3 totals 16 residues. Germline-derived CDR1 and CDR2 are SGHRS and YFSETQ. The CDR3 reads CASSLGAGEVNYGYTF. CDR3 nucleotides: TGCGCCAGCAGCTTGGGAGCTGGGGAGGTGAACTATGGCTACACCTTC.

The chain has TRBV2 and TRBJ1-5; D call uncertain. CDR3 length equals 15 residues. In germline, CDR1 is SNHLY, CDR2 FYNNEI. V dropped 6 bases and J dropped 0 bases, with 12 bases sitting between them. DNA of the CDR3: TGTGCCAGCAGCTCGGACGGGAATAGCAATCAGCCCCAGCATTTT. Translation: CASSSDGNSNQPQHF.

The genes are TRBV4-1 and TRBJ2-3, with 14 bases lining up with TRBD2. There are 17 residues in the CDR3. The germline CDR1 and CDR2 sequences are MGHRA and YSYEKL. V was pared by 0 bases and J by 14 bases, with 13 bases of the junction left unmatched. CDR3 sequence: CASSQDPGWTSGRPSYF. CDR3 bases: TGCGCCAGCAGCCAAGACCCCGGATGGACTAGCGGGAGGCCTTCGTATTTT.

The chain recombines TRBV5-1 with TRBJ2-1; 13 positions agree with TRBD2. CDR1 is SGHRS, CDR2 YFSETQ, per germline. The V gene end was trimmed by 2 bases and the J gene end by 0 bases; junction bases not matched to a gene: 11. The CDR3 sequence is 20 residues long. Here the CDR3 DNA reads TGCGCCAGCAGCTTATATCCCGGACTAGCGGGAGTCCGCTCCTACAATGAGCAGTTCTTC. Translating gives CASSLYPGLAGVRSYNEQFF.

The gene calls are TRBV7-9 and TRBJ2-3; 8 bases match TRBD2. The V and J ends lost 2 bases and 0 bases, in that order; junction bases with no gene match: 1. This CDR3 is built from 15 residues. Per germline, CDR1 SEHNR and CDR2 FQNEAQ (reference sequence). CDR3 sequence (DNA): TGTGCCAGCAGCTTAACTAGCGGCAGCACAGATACGCAGTATTTT. Protein sequence: CASSLTSGSTDTQYF.

The J gene is TRBJ2-3, the V gene TRBV5-1, with D unclear. The CDR3 is 13 residues long. From germline, CDR1 is SGHRS and CDR2 YFSETQ. V lost 1 base and J lost 5, with 8 bases in between. This CDR3 is CASSLISRDTQYF. The CDR3, as DNA: TGCGCCAGCAGCTTGATCTCCAGAGATACGCAGTATTTT.

There are a few counts of this clone. The chain is built from TRBV5-8 and TRBJ1-2, with TRBD1 as a possible D gene (6 bases). This CDR3 is 13 amino acids long. Per the germline V gene, CDR1 is SGHTS and CDR2 is YDEGEE. The V gene lost 4 bases and the J gene lost 2 bases, with 9 bases spanning the gap. The CDR3 loop is CASSQTGNYGYTF. In nucleotides, the CDR3 is TGTGCCAGCAGCCAAACAGGGAACTATGGCTACACCTTC.

The rearrangement joins TRBV14 to TRBJ1-1; no definite D call. In germline, CDR1 is SGHDN, CDR2 FVKESK. V was clipped by 2 bases and J by 1 base, with 14 bases between them. The CDR3 sequence is 16 residues long. In DNA, the CDR3 is TGTGCCAGCAGCCAACACGGTGGAGTCCCGAACACTGAAGCTTTCTTT. Its protein is CASSQHGGVPNTEAFF.